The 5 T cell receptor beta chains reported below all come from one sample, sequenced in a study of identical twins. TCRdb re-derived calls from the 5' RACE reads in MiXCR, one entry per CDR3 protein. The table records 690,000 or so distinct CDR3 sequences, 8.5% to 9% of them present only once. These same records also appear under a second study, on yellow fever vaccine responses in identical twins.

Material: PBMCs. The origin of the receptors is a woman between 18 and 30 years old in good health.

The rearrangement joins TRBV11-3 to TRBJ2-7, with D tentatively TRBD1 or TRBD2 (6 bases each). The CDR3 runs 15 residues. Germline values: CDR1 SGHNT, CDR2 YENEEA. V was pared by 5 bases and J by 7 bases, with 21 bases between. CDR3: CASSVGGTLDGEQYF. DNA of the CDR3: TGTGCCAGCAGCGTAGGGGGGACTTTGGACGGTGAGCAGTACTTC.

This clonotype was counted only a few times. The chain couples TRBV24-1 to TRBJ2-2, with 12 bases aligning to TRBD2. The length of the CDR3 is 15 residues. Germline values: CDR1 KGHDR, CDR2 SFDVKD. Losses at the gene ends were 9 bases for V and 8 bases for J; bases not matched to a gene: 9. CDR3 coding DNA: TGTGCCACCGATAGCTGGACTAGCGGGAAGGGGGAGCTGTTTTTT. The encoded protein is CATDSWTSGKGELFF.

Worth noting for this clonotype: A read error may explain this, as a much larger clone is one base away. CDR3 bases: TGCGCCAGCAGCGATTCCCCCGACAGTACCTACGAGCGGTACTTC. Translating it yields CASSDSPDSTYERYF. The rearrangement uses TRBV5-1 and TRBJ2-7, with D possibly TRBD1 on 5 matching bases. Germline loops: CDR1 SGHRS, CDR2 YFSETQ. The CDR3 sequence is 15 residues long.

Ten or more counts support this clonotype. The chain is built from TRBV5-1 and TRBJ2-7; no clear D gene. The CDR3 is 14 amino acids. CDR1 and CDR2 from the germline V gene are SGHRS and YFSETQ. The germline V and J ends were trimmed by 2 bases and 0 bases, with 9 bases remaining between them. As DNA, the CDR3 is TGCGCCAGCAGCTTCGGACCCGGCTCCTACGAGCAGTACTTC. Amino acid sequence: CASSFGPGSYEQYF.

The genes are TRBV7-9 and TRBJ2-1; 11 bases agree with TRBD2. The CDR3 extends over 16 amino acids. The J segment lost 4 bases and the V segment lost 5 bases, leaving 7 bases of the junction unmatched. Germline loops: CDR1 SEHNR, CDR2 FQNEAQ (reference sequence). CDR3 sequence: CASSPRLAGMYNEQFF. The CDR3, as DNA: TGTGCCAGCAGCCCCAGACTAGCGGGAATGTACAATGAGCAGTTCTTC.